This TCR beta chain came from a study of blood T cell repertoires in COVID-19. Looking at the study overall: Some COVID-19 samples were acute and others convalescent; all came from the United States, Italy and Spain. From T cells, B-cell-depleted T cells, or PBMCs came the material, which was cDNA or gDNA.

The CDR3 runs 13 residues. Germline V gives CDR1 SGHDT, CDR2 YYEEEE. V was clipped by 3 bases and J by 7 bases; unmatched bases: 3. Authors' methods: Estimates of nucleated cell counts were drawn from the amplification of reference gene primers. Data came from immunoSEQ multiplex PCR; TCRdb stores just in-frame clones and leaves some out. That table furnishes V, J and clone size, whereas the DNA furnished D and trimming. The sample includes fewer than 150,000 clones, roughly four fifths seen only once; the top ten take 4%. The sequencing sample was made of peripheral blood. The clonotype comes from an elderly woman with acute or convalescent COVID-19. V is TRBV5-6 and J is TRBJ1-5; 8 bases line up with TRBD1. CDR3 sequence (DNA): TGTGCCAGCAGCTCAGGGGGCGGACAGCCCCAGCATTTT. Translation gives CASSSGGGQPQHF. Drawing the rest from reference TRBV5-6 and TRBJ1-5, the complete variable domain is DAGVTQSPTHLIKTRGQQVTLRCSPKSGHDTVSWYQQALGQGPQFIFQYYEEEERQRGNFPDRFSGHQFPNYSSELNVNALLLGDSALYLCASSSGGGQPQHFGDGTRLSIL.